This T cell receptor beta chain was sequenced for a study of T cells after yellow fever vaccination (dated by TCRdb to the late 2010s). Describing the broader study: The SMART-Seq v4 Ultra Low Input RNA kit was used to prepare libraries from fractions with low cell numbers. Two healthy male donors made up the cohort, one aged 18 to 29 years and the other aged 30 to 40 years. To track T-cell clones before and after primary and booster YFV17D yellow fever vaccination, bulk TCR alpha and beta repertoires were sequenced longitudinally. Bulk PBMC replicates and cell subsets were isolated from blood drawn at multiple timepoints before and after both primary and secondary immunization. Overall study results and their limits: After the booster, most of the clones that had expanded following primary vaccination were detected again (almost 98% of CD4 and roughly 90% of CD8), which suggests that memory was broadly maintained. Compared with the primary T-cell response, the secondary T-cell response was faster but weaker, reaching its peak on day 5 rather than on day 15. Because the study included only two donors, the extent to which the findings can be generalized is limited. Computational filtering was needed because FACS-sorted repertoires could contain abundant contaminating clonotypes from the bulk population. A small fraction of clonotypes appeared in both the CD4 and CD8 compartments, likely as a result of convergent recombination.

In the germline V gene (reference sequence), CDR1 corresponds to MNHEY and CDR2 to SMNVEV. Including cysteine and phenylalanine, the CDR3 has 14 amino acids. The entry retains the CDR3 DNA only, 42 bases that are in frame from base 1. V loses 4 bases of germline sequence and J loses 0 bases, and the interval between the two ends is 9 bases. TCR cDNA was made using 5'RACE template switching, a step that added a universal primer site and unique molecular identifiers. Priming for cDNA synthesis came from both the TCR alpha and TCR beta constant segments. Libraries were amplified in two PCR steps, with sample barcodes and sequencing adapters added in the second step. Sequencing of libraries was performed on Illumina HiSeq 2500 (2x100 bp) or NovaSeq (2x150 bp). The authors' pipeline ran thus. Demultiplexing of reads and collapsing into UMI consensus sequences were performed with MIGEC, and V(D)J alignment was carried out with MiXCR. Vaccine-responding clonotypes were defined with edgeR using replicate PBMC samples, requiring FDR below 0.01 and a log2 fold change above 5 up to day 15. Bulk clonotypes were assigned CD4 or CD8 identity according to which sequenced CD4 or CD8 repertoire held them at higher abundance. TCRdb trimmed the raw reads at Q25, called clones with MiXCR and kept productive beta chains. Rows are combined by CDR3 protein, so each entry shows the most common genes and DNA. The V and J calls and clone size are TCRdb's, not the authors'. Across this sample there are hundreds of thousands of distinct CDR3 sequences, with around a sixth seen only once. Of the sample, 15% to 20% is held by the ten largest clones.

This clonotype was picked up a small number of times. Its cognate antigen has yet to be identified. No much larger clone exists at a distance of one base, and base qualities are not known. The treatment or condition tag for this specimen amounts to: live attenuated yellow fever vaccine strain. At each blood-draw timepoint, two biological replicates of bulk PBMCs were collected. A standard Ficoll-Paque protocol was used to isolate PBMCs from peripheral blood. TriZol was used to extract RNA from bulk PBMCs, CD4 and CD8 fractions, and dextramer-positive and dextramer-negative fractions. Here the sequenced sample was PBMCs, taken roughly 5 days after the first yellow fever vaccination. The sequence joins TRBV27 to TRBJ1-1; too little of a D gene remains to name it. This clonotype was sampled from a man between 18 and 35 years old who received the YFV17D yellow fever vaccine. The bases are TGTGCCAGCAGTTATTGGCCCATGAACACTGAAGCTTTCTTT. This encodes CASSYWPMNTEAFF.